The rows below give T cell receptor beta chains drawn from one sample of a study of cytomegalovirus exposure and HLA in healthy donors. The table came from immunoSEQ multiplex PCR; TCRdb's copy has only in-frame clones and leaves some out. The sample includes around 150,000 clones, about 80% of them seen just once. Sequencing was carried out using PBMCs. These receptors were obtained from a middle-aged man in good health and CMV-seropositive. CDR3s include the opening cysteine and the closing phenylalanine or tryptophan. The order of the fields is D gene, clone size, J gene, V gene, CDR3 protein, CDR3 DNA. The D gene is left open where the match is weak. Size is omitted from some rows. Given values are once, few, many or a class for expanded clones.

>-|-|TRBJ1-2|TRBV4-3
CASSQDLRGNEGYTF
TGCGCCAGCAGCCAAGATCTTCGGGGAAATGAAGGCTACACCTTC
>TRBD1|-|TRBJ1-1|TRBV2
CASIRGTGSTEAFF
TGTGCCAGCATCCGAGGGACAGGGAGCACTGAAGCTTTCTTT
>TRBD2|-|TRBJ2-1|TRBV9
CASSVGLAGNNEQFF
TGTGCCAGCAGCGTCGGACTAGCGGGGAACAATGAGCAGTTCTTC
>TRBD1|-|TRBJ2-7|TRBV7-3
CASSPRQGSEQYF
TGTGCCAGCAGCCCCAGACAGGGGAGCGAGCAGTACTTC
>-|once|TRBJ2-3|TRBV7-9
CASSFRGSDTQYF
TGTGCCAGCAGCTTCCGGGGGTCAGATACGCAGTATTTT
>-|-|TRBJ1-5|TRBV28
CASRADGGPQHF
TGTGCCAGCAGGGCGGACGGGGGGCCCCAGCATTTT
>TRBD1|-|TRBJ2-5|TRBV9
CASSPSGGSYQETQYF
TGTGCCAGCAGCCCCTCAGGGGGATCGTACCAAGAGACCCAGTACTTC
>-|-|TRBJ2-2|TRBV4-1
CASSQGLRQVVSGELFF
TGCGCCAGCAGCCAAGGGCTTAGACAGGTAGTCTCCGGGGAGCTGTTTTTT
>-|-|TRBJ1-6|TRBV18
CASSLRKEDRGSPLHF
TGTGCCAGCTCACTAAGAAAGGAGGACCGTGGGTCACCCCTCCACTTT
>-|-|TRBJ2-1|TRBV27
CASSLFAGTEQFF
TGTGCCAGCAGTTTATTTGCGGGCACTGAGCAGTTCTTC
>-|few|TRBJ1-1|TRBV5-4
CASSLAVGAHTEAFF
TGTGCCAGCAGCTTGGCGGTGGGGGCCCACACTGAAGCTTTCTTT
>-|-|TRBJ2-2|TRBV7-9
CSSSLPPRGGTGELFF
TGTTCCAGCAGCTTACCCCCCCGGGGTGGCACCGGGGAGCTGTTTTTT
>TRBD2|-|TRBJ2-3|TRBV10-1
CASSSGSLADTQYF
TGCGCCAGCAGTAGCGGGAGTTTAGCAGATACGCAGTATTTT
>-|few|TRBJ1-2|TRBV5-6
CASSLPGIYGYTF
TGTGCCAGCAGCTTGCCAGGGATCTATGGCTACACCTTC
>-|-|TRBJ1-4|TRBV7-9
CSSSLGPASDEKLFF
TGTTCCAGCAGCCTAGGGCCAGCTAGTGATGAAAAACTGTTTTTT
>-|-|TRBJ2-2|TRBV19
CASSIPPGLSTGELFF
TGTGCCAGTAGTATACCCCCAGGGCTGAGCACCGGGGAGCTGTTTTTT
>-|once|TRBJ2-3|TRBV4-3
CASSQAPGYTDTQYF
TGCGCCAGCAGCCAAGCTCCAGGGTACACAGATACGCAGTATTTT
>-|-|TRBJ2-7|TRBV4-1
CASSQLLQASMEQYF
TGCGCCAGCAGCCAATTATTACAGGCTTCCATGGAGCAGTACTTC
>TRBD1|-|TRBJ1-5|TRBV4-3
CASSPGTAYSNQPQHF
TGCGCCAGCAGCCCCGGGACAGCTTATAGCAATCAGCCCCAGCATTTT
>TRBD1|once|TRBJ2-1|TRBV19
CAIGTGGTQFF
TGTGCCATCGGGACAGGGGGCACACAGTTCTTC
>TRBD1|-|TRBJ1-5|TRBV5-8
CASSPGQNSDQPQHF
TGTGCCAGCAGCCCGGGACAGAATAGCGATCAGCCCCAGCATTTT
>-|-|TRBJ2-1|TRBV10-3
CAISGGYSYNEQFF
TGTGCCATCAGCGGGGGTTACTCCTACAATGAGCAGTTCTTC
>TRBD1|-|TRBJ2-7|TRBV13
CASSLGQAIHEQYF
TGTGCCAGCAGCCTGGGACAGGCGATACACGAGCAGTACTTC
>TRBD1|-|TRBJ1-1|TRBV7-9
CASSLGPGGSAFF
TGTGCCAGCAGCTTAGGTCCAGGGGGGAGCGCTTTCTTT
>TRBD1|-|TRBJ2-7|TRBV11-1
CASSPWTGHYEQYF
TGTGCCAGCAGCCCATGGACAGGGCACTACGAGCAGTACTTC
>-|-|TRBJ2-7|TRBV29-1
CSVEDPGASSYEQYF
TGCAGCGTTGAAGATCCGGGAGCGAGCTCCTACGAGCAGTACTTC
>TRBD2|few|TRBJ2-5|TRBV7-9
CASSSRLAGFETQYF
TGTGCCAGCAGCTCTAGACTAGCGGGGTTTGAGACCCAGTACTTC
>-|-|TRBJ2-2|TRBV5-1
CASSFRVGDTGELFF
TGCGCCAGCAGCTTCAGGGTTGGAGACACCGGGGAGCTGTTTTTT
>-|-|TRBJ2-1|TRBV20-1
CSALPSNEQFF
TGCAGTGCCCTCCCTAGTAATGAGCAGTTCTTC
>-|-|TRBJ2-7|TRBV10-3
CAISDPTMGKAKEQYF
TGTGCCATCAGTGACCCTACGATGGGCAAAGCAAAAGAGCAGTACTTC
>TRBD1|-|TRBJ2-7|TRBV7-9
CASSLRGQVSYEQYF
TGTGCCAGCAGCTTAAGGGGACAGGTCTCCTACGAGCAGTACTTC
>TRBD1|-|TRBJ2-1|TRBV5-1
CASNLWIGATGEQFF
TGCGCCAGCAACCTTTGGATAGGGGCGACAGGGGAGCAGTTCTTC
>-|-|TRBJ2-7|TRBV11-3
CASSLHRDEQYF
TGTGCCAGCAGCCTACACAGGGACGAGCAGTACTTC
>-|-|TRBJ2-7|TRBV7-9
CSSSPPHEDEQYF
TGTTCCAGCAGCCCCCCCCACGAGGACGAGCAGTACTTC
>TRBD1|-|TRBJ1-5|TRBV18
CASSTSPGQGLSNQPQHF
TGTGCCAGCTCCACTTCTCCGGGACAGGGGCTGAGCAATCAGCCCCAGCATTTT
>-|few|TRBJ1-6|TRBV2
CASSEQVSDSPLHF
TGTGCCAGCAGTGAACAGGTTTCTGATTCACCCCTCCACTTT
>-|-|TRBJ1-1|TRBV11-2
CASTLMTDMNTEAFF
TGTGCCAGCACTTTGATGACGGACATGAACACTGAAGCTTTCTTT
>TRBD1|-|TRBJ2-7|TRBV4-1
CASSQEGTGFYEQYF
TGCGCCAGCAGCCAAGAAGGGACAGGGTTCTACGAGCAGTACTTC
>-|-|TRBJ1-5|TRBV21-1
CASSKDARGSVNQPQHF
TGTGCCAGCAGCAAGGACGCCCGGGGTAGTGTCAATCAGCCCCAGCATTTT
>-|-|TRBJ1-1|TRBV15
CATARQENTEAFF
TGTGCCACCGCCCGCCAGGAGAACACTGAAGCTTTCTTT
>TRBD2|-|TRBJ2-1|TRBV27
CASRLSSGGANNEQFF
TGTGCCAGCAGGTTGTCAAGCGGGGGGGCTAACAATGAGCAGTTCTTC
>-|-|TRBJ1-1|TRBV30
CAWSVGGAEAFF
TGTGCCTGGAGTGTTGGAGGGGCTGAAGCTTTCTTT
>TRBD1|-|TRBJ2-1|TRBV6-5
CASRGYRDRYNEQFF
TGTGCCAGCAGGGGGTACCGGGACAGGTACAATGAGCAGTTCTTC
>-|few|TRBJ2-3|TRBV6-5
CASSYTPGADTQYF
TGTGCCAGCAGTTACACGCCAGGGGCAGATACGCAGTATTTT
>-|-|TRBJ1-1|TRBV18
CASSGDQNTEAFF
TGTGCCAGCTCAGGAGACCAGAACACTGAAGCTTTCTTT
>TRBD2|-|TRBJ2-7|TRBV27
CASRTGTSNYEQYF
TGTGCCAGCAGAACCGGGACTAGTAACTACGAGCAGTACTTC
>-|-|TRBJ1-1|TRBV10-1
CASSEHRVNTEAFF
TGCGCCAGCAGTGAACACAGGGTGAACACTGAAGCTTTCTTT
>TRBD1|-|TRBJ2-7|TRBV7-9
CASSHTPGQGTYEQYF
TGTGCCAGCAGCCACACCCCGGGACAGGGGACCTACGAGCAGTACTTC
>TRBD1|-|TRBJ2-7|TRBV27
CASSTLTGDHEQYF
TGTGCCAGCAGTACCCTCACAGGGGACCACGAGCAGTACTTC
>-|-|TRBJ2-2|TRBV27
CASYSNTGELFF
TGTGCCAGCTACTCGAACACCGGGGAGCTGTTTTTT
>TRBD1|-|TRBJ2-2|TRBV27
CASSSFAGGLGGELFF
TGTGCCAGCAGCTCTTTCGCAGGGGGCCTTGGCGGGGAGCTGTTTTTT
>-|-|TRBJ2-2|TRBV6-5
CASSYSGQGELFF
TGTGCCAGCAGTTACTCCGGACAGGGGGAGCTGTTTTTT